Presented here are 24 T cell receptor beta chains from one specimen sequenced in a study of post-analysis software for immune sequencing data. Study-level results: Compared with controls, patients had more of roughly 5 TRBV segments, including TRBV5-6, TRBV5-1 and TRBV20-1.

These receptors have no known antigen. The TCR beta cDNA libraries carried unique molecular identifiers. TCRdb reprocessed the PCR reads via MiXCR and lists one record per CDR3 protein. Of hundreds of thousands of distinct CDR3 sequences detected, about 44% appear once; the ten largest clones hold 1.5% to 2%. Sequencing used blood. The receptors here all came from a girl under 18 with multiple sclerosis.

The V and J genes are TRBV4-1 and TRBJ2-1; 9 bases are shared with TRBD2. V lost 2 bases and J lost 9; bases outside the gene matches: 17. This CDR3 comprises 18 residues. The germline V gene encodes CDR1 MGHRA and CDR2 YSYEKL. CDR3 region: CASSQKGPSGTNKGEQFF. CDR3 nucleotide sequence: TGCGCCAGCAGCCAAAAGGGGCCTAGCGGGACAAACAAAGGTGAGCAGTTCTTC.

This clonotype was counted only a few times. The rearrangement links TRBV5-1 to TRBJ2-1; 13 bases are a match to TRBD2. The CDR3 has 17 amino acids. V was pared by 4 bases and J by 2 bases, with 6 bases of the junction left unmatched. Germline V gene sequence: CDR1 SGHRS, CDR2 YFSETQ. The CDR3 reads CASSPGLAGVAYNEQFF. The CDR3 DNA reads as TGCGCCAGCAGCCCCGGACTAGCGGGAGTCGCCTACAATGAGCAGTTCTTC. The full variable domain, with the rest looked up from reference TRBV5-1 and TRBJ2-1, is KAGVTQTPRYLIKTRGQQVTLSCSPISGHRSVSWYQQTPGQGLQFLFEYFSETQRNKGNFPGRFSGRQFSNSRSEMNVSTLELGDSALYLCASSPGLAGVAYNEQFFGPGTRLTVL.

This rearrangement joins TRBV7-9 to TRBJ2-1; D remains ambiguous. There are 12 residues in the CDR3. Germline V CDR1 and CDR2: SEHNR, FQNEAQ (reference sequence). Trimming shortened V by 4 bases and J by 8 bases, and 9 bases separated the two germline ends. CDR3 in DNA: TGTGCCAGCAGCTCGGAGCACGATGAGCAGTTCTTC. Its translation is CASSSEHDEQFF. Full variable domain (remainder filled in from reference TRBV7-9 and TRBJ2-1): DTGVSQNPRHKITKRGQNVTFRCDPISEHNRLYWYRQTLGQGPEFLTYFQNEAQLEKSRLLSDRFSAERPKGSFSTLEIQRTEQGDSAMYLCASSSEHDEQFFGPGTRLTVL.

J is TRBJ2-1 and V is TRBV29-1, with 7 nucleotides matching TRBD1. The V segment lost 5 bases and the J segment 8 bases; nucleotides outside the gene matches: 9. CDR3 size: 13 residues. Germline CDR1 SQVTM, CDR2 ANQGSEA. CDR3 coding DNA: TGCAGCGTTACATCAAACGACAGGGATGAGCAGTTCTTC. Translation gives CSVTSNDRDEQFF.

The CDR3 bases are TGTGCCAGCAGCGTAGGGGGGAGACTTAGGGGCACAGATACGCAGTATTTT. Amino acids: CASSVGGRLRGTDTQYF. The chain employs TRBV9 and TRBJ2-3; possibly TRBD1 or TRBD2 for D (5 bases each). V was shortened by 0 bases and J by 1 base, with 15 bases between the two germline ends. The germline V gene encodes CDR1 SGDLS and CDR2 YYNGEE. The CDR3 consists of 17 residues.

The J gene is TRBJ2-1, the V gene TRBV11-2; TRBD1 aligns across 8 bases. The assigned J gene may be wrong: the sequence end matches TRBJ2-7 better. Germline CDR1 reads SGHAT; CDR2 reads FQNNGV. There are 15 residues in the CDR3. In nucleotides, the CDR3 is TGTGCCAGCAGCCCCCCCGGGACAGGCTACAATGAGCAGTACTTC. This encodes CASSPPGTGYNEQYF.

The chain recombines TRBV13 with TRBJ2-7; TRBD1 agrees at 9 bases. With V trimmed by 6 bases and J by 1 base, 10 bases remained unmatched. This CDR3 spans 16 amino acids. Germline V lookup: CDR1 PRHDT, CDR2 FYEKMQ (reference sequence). The CDR3 spells CASSSSGTGRSYEQYF. The CDR3 coding sequence is TGTGCCAGCAGTTCCTCCGGGACAGGGAGGTCCTACGAGCAGTACTTC.

This clonotype was seen a few times. This sequence joins TRBV6-2 or TRBV6-3 and TRBJ1-2, with unresolved D. Trimming cost V 4 bases and J 5 bases, with 5 bases left between them. The CDR3 loop spans 11 amino acids. Per germline, CDR1 MNHEY and CDR2 SVGEGT. The CDR3 loop is CASSWRYGYTF. CDR3 coding DNA: TGTGCCAGCAGTTGGCGTTATGGCTACACCTTC.

The rearrangement links TRBV5-1 to TRBJ1-3; D might be TRBD1 (6 bases). Trimming shortened V by 0 bases and J by 0 bases, and 10 bases separated the two germline ends. The CDR3 is 16 amino acids. The germline V gene has CDR1 SGHRS and CDR2 YFSETQ. Here the CDR3 DNA reads TGCGCCAGCAGCTTGGAGGGGGGAAGCTCTGGAAACACCATATATTTT. Translation gives CASSLEGGSSGNTIYF.

This sequence joins TRBV12-3 or TRBV12-4 and TRBJ2-1; D not resolved. This CDR3 is 16 amino acids long. V was cut by 5 bases and J by 0 bases, with 14 bases left in between. CDR3 bases: TGTGCCAGCAGTCCCGGCAGTCTGAGCTCCTACAATGAGCAGTTCTTC. Its protein is CASSPGSLSSYNEQFF.

V gene TRBV28 combines with J gene TRBJ2-4, with 12 nucleotides matching TRBD2. The J call may be incorrect, as the DNA end agrees better with TRBJ2-7. Germline V gene data show CDR1 as MDHEN and CDR2 as SYDVKM. The CDR3 consists of 16 residues. The CDR3 region has the DNA TGTGCCAGCAGTCGCTCGACTAGCGGGAGACGGTACGAGCAGTACTTC. Its translation is CASSRSTSGRRYEQYF.

J is TRBJ2-7 and V is TRBV6-5; 8 bases agree with TRBD1. Germline V gene sequence: CDR1 MNHEY, CDR2 SVGAGI. The CDR3 spans 14 residues. V gave up 2 bases and J gave up 3 bases; unmatched junction bases: 3. The CDR3 coding sequence is TGTGCCAGCAGTTACCAGGGGGCATACTACGAGCAGTACTTC. Translating it yields CASSYQGAYYEQYF.

The CDR3 DNA reads TGTGCCATCGGCGGAGCGGGAGCGCAGGCTACGCAGTATTTT. It encodes CAIGGAGAQATQYF. The chain employs TRBV12-3 or TRBV12-4 and TRBJ2-3; TRBD2 aligns across 8 bases. The trim removed 10 bases at V and 8 bases at J, leaving 14 bases unmatched. CDR3 length equals 14 residues.

The V call is TRBV7-9, the J call TRBJ2-4, with D possibly being TRBD1 (6 bases). The length of the CDR3 is 11 residues. Germline V lookup: CDR1 SEHNR, CDR2 FQNEAQ (reference sequence). Between the trimmed V and J ends, which lost 5 bases and 13 bases, there was a span of 12 bases. The CDR3 reads CASSLRQEQYF. The CDR3 bases are TGTGCCAGCAGCCTTAGACAGGAGCAGTACTTC.

This chain links TRBV6-2 or TRBV6-3 with TRBJ2-7, with TRBD2 matching over 7 bases. Germline V lookup: CDR1 MNHEY, CDR2 SVGEGT. CDR3 size: 14 residues. After removal of 2 bases from V and 3 bases from J, the junction contained 4 bases not matched to a gene. For the CDR3, the DNA is TGTGCCAGCAGTTACCGGGAGGAGCGCTACGAGCAGTACTTC. Translated, it gives CASSYREERYEQYF.

This chain connects TRBV10-3 to TRBJ2-3; 9 bases fit TRBD2. J gave up 5 bases and V 10 bases, and 19 bases lay outside the gene matches. Looked up from germline, CDR1 is ENHRY and CDR2 is SYGVKD. The CDR3 spans 17 residues. CDR3 region: CATYSPAGGRVRDTQYF. CDR3 nucleotide sequence: TGTGCCACTTATAGCCCTGCGGGCGGGAGGGTGAGAGATACGCAGTATTTT.

A note on this clonotype: Germline is not matched at one junction end, which may reflect a read error. The CDR3, as DNA: TGCGCCGGCAGCAAACGGGACATCCTTAGGGATGAGCAGTTCTTC. Its translation: CAGSKRDILRDEQFF. V is TRBV5-1 and J is TRBJ2-1, with D maybe TRBD1 (6 bases). The CDR3 has 15 amino acids. Germline CDR1 and CDR2: SGHRS and YFSETQ.

This clonotype has a handful of counts. The chain uses TRBV10-3 and TRBJ2-5; TRBD2 agrees at 8 bases. The CDR3 loop spans 14 amino acids. Germline lookup yields CDR1 ENHRY and CDR2 SYGVKD. V lost 8 bases and J lost 1; bases outside the gene matches: 6. CDR3 loop: CAIALAGTQETQYF. CDR3 bases: TGTGCCATCGCGCTAGCGGGTACCCAAGAGACCCAGTACTTC.

A few counts support this clonotype. J is TRBJ2-5 and V is TRBV12-3 or TRBV12-4; 7 nucleotides match TRBD1. The trim removed 7 bases at V and 5 bases at J, leaving 13 bases unmatched. The CDR3 has 15 amino acids. The CDR3 is CASTLSLDRRETQYF. DNA for the CDR3: TGTGCCAGCACTTTGAGCCTGGACAGGAGGGAGACCCAGTACTTC.

J is TRBJ2-1 and V is TRBV29-1; D perhaps matches TRBD2 (5 bases). This CDR3 has 11 residues. Deletions cut 4 bases from V and 10 bases from J, with 11 bases between. Germline V lookup: CDR1 SQVTM, CDR2 ANQGSEA. The CDR3 reads CSVVPLAEQFF. In DNA form, the CDR3 reads TGCAGCGTTGTCCCTCTAGCAGAGCAGTTCTTC.

This sequence joins TRBV24-1 and TRBJ2-1; 9 bases map to TRBD1. The CDR3 spans 15 residues. Germline V gene sequence: CDR1 KGHDR, CDR2 SFDVKD. V shed 4 bases, J shed 4 bases, and the junction held 4 bases outside the gene matches. The CDR3 DNA reads as TGTGCCACCAGTGAGGCGGGACAGGGATACAATGAGCAGTTCTTC. It encodes CATSEAGQGYNEQFF.

The CDR3 here is CASSFAATSNTEAFF. The CDR3 nucleotides are TGTGCCAGCAGTTTTGCGGCTACTTCGAACACTGAAGCTTTCTTT. The chain couples TRBV12-3 or TRBV12-4 to TRBJ1-1; D unresolved. Trimming stripped 3 bases from V and 1 base from J, with 12 bases between. The CDR3 covers 15 residues.

CDR3 nucleotides: TGTGCCAGCAGTCCCGCGGGACTAGCTAGGAGGGTTAGTGAGCAGTTCTTC. It encodes CASSPAGLARRVSEQFF. The rearrangement joins TRBV12-3 or TRBV12-4 to TRBJ2-1; TRBD2 matches 9 bases. Trimming cost V 5 bases and J 9 bases; bases outside gene matches: 17. The CDR3 runs 17 residues.

The CDR3 is CASSYLSGGASGGELFF. The CDR3 nucleotides read TGTGCCAGCAGTTACTTGTCCGGGGGGGCCTCGGGCGGGGAGCTGTTTTTT. The V gene is TRBV6-6, the J gene TRBJ2-2; 8 bases align to TRBD2. Per the germline V gene, CDR1 is MNHNY and CDR2 is SVGAGI (reference sequence). The CDR3 covers 17 residues. V trimming: 1 base; J trimming: 7 bases; junction bases outside the gene matches: 11.